This T cell receptor beta chain was identified in a study of shared clonotypes between healthy human individuals. Study-level findings and limits: Clonotype sharing among the donors was expected to vary with sequencing depth. In general, naive subsets displayed greater estimated richness than memory subsets did.

Sequencing used immunoSEQ multiplex PCR; TCRdb keeps in-frame clones, though not all of them. The sample yields about 2 million clones, about 95% seen once. About this clone: Its antigen is as yet unknown.

Naive CD8 populations comprised CD45RO-negative cells positively selected for CCR7, excluding terminally differentiated effector memory CD45RA+ cells. The CDR3 runs 13 residues. CDR1 and CDR2 from the germline V gene are MDHEN and SYDVKM. Trimming cost V 8 bases and J 0 bases, with 11 bases left between them. J is TRBJ2-7 and V is TRBV28, with a weak D call TRBD1 (5 bases). The TCR originated in a man younger than 35 in good health. The sample was naive CD8+ T cells sorted from blood. The CDR3 region is CASHGHLSYEQYF. The CDR3 nucleotides read TGTGCCAGCCATGGACACCTCTCCTACGAGCAGTACTTC.